This entry features one TCR beta chain sequence. The sample originates from a study of human versus mouse CDR3 diversity and MHC coevolution. V lost 2 bases and J 1 base, leaving 11 bases between the germline ends. The germline CDR1 and CDR2 sequences are MNHEY and SVGAGI. The CDR3 is made up of 15 amino acids. Clones were read by immunoSEQ multiplex PCR, and TCRdb kept only the in-frame ones, dropping some. The table lists about 81,000 clones, roughly 95% of them singletons. This chain uses TRBV6-5 with TRBJ1-1; possibly TRBD1 for D (5 bases). This TCR was sampled from a person aged 30-69 years in good health. The sample consisted of naive CD4+ T cells from blood. Documented subset: CD45RO-negative CD62L-positive naive CD4 T cells. The CDR3 coding sequence is TGTGCCAGCAGTTACAGGGGTCGCGGGAACACTGAAGCTTTCTTT. Translation: CASSYRGRGNTEAFF.